This T cell receptor (beta chain) was captured in a study of cytomegalovirus exposure and HLA in healthy donors (dated by TCRdb to 2016 to 2017). The study in broad terms: According to an earlier analysis of several hundred of the donors, 150 million to 200 million T cells yielded 95 million to 140 million unique TCR beta sequences and about 300 Gb of sequence data. About 300 gigabases of sequencing data and roughly 80 million unique TCR sequences made up an early release that covered fewer than 650 HLA-typed donors. Of the approximately 400 genotyped donors, 81% fell in the genetic ancestry cluster associated with self-reported Caucasian donors. The study aimed to test whether cataloging public T cell receptors could reveal signatures of past pathogen exposure. The study profiled the T cell repertoires of fewer than 850 subjects by immunosequencing and related them to cytomegalovirus serostatus. In addition to the first cohort of around 670 subjects, a separate validation cohort of 130 or so different subjects was used. To predict cytomegalovirus infection status, the study brought together high-throughput TCR immunosequencing, statistical association of individual TCRs with disease status, and machine learning. A later analysis re-analyzed previously published TCR beta repertoires from roughly 690 donors and added high-resolution HLA genotyping to study TCR occurrence patterns. Rather than using new phenotypic data, the later analysis identified candidate immune exposures from TCR beta sequences and from how often those sequences occurred across donors. In an earlier analysis of several hundred of the donors, high-throughput TCR beta sequencing was used to judge whether each TCR beta V gene segment behaved as functional or pseudogenic. Donor age, sex, ethnicity and CMV serostatus were compiled together with the repertoire data. A later genetic analysis used genome-wide SNP genotypes for about 65% of the 666 donors, treating that subset as a discovery cohort. All discovery cohort repertoires had been generated on a single sequencing platform. HLA typing covered class I and class II loci at four-digit resolution. Typing coverage differed by locus: A, B, C, DRB1 and DQB1 were typed in roughly 620-640 donors, DQA1 in roughly 500, DPA1 in around 610, and DPB1 in 400 to 480. Five DR-DQ haplotypes were handled as single units for association and clustering, since linkage in the cohort was strong. Among a few hundred genotyped donors of the cohort, an average of roughly 240,000 unique TCR beta nucleotide sequences were sequenced per donor, around 18% of them non-productive. Results the study describes overall, beyond this receptor: Some IMGT-functional V segments, including TRBV6-2 and TRBV6-3, could not be distinguished by the 87-base-pair reads and were therefore excluded. When HLA alleles, especially DR and DQ, strongly co-occurred, attributing TCR associations to individual alleles was difficult. An earlier analysis of approximately 500 of the donors showed that most TCR beta V segments appeared in productive rearrangements either about 87% or about 30% of the time, which broadly matched IMGT annotations. HLA typing was unavailable for some donors at each locus, so association tests used only the typed subset. A cluster of highly shared sequence variants was judged likely to be a technical artifact of the sequencing pipeline. Correlated functional status among segregating V segments might be attributable to linkage disequilibrium, but an unknown experimental factor could not be ruled out. A later genetic analysis reported fewer N-insertions in productive TCRs among donors in an Asian-associated ancestry cluster than the roughly 620-donor mean. In the study, 150 to 200 TCR beta chains were listed as associated with cytomegalovirus. The only immune exposure information available for the cohort was CMV serostatus. In vitro tests confirmed that a few of the cytomegalovirus-associated TCR beta chains recognize cytomegalovirus antigens. Cytomegalovirus status was reported to be diagnosed by the classifier with high specificity and sensitivity in both the original and validation cohorts. According to a later analysis, parvovirus B19, influenza, CMV and Epstein-Barr virus appeared linked to several top co-occurrence clusters. In a later analysis, HLA-associated TCR beta chains were found to be more clonally expanded and to have lower generation probabilities than equally common non-associated chains. The presence/absence analyses assumed that sequencing depth was roughly uniform across donors, and that assumption may not be true. In a later analysis, most CMV-associated TCR beta chains were found to appear HLA-restricted, with HLA associations seemingly driven largely by CMV exposure. While some public TCRs were present in many individuals, most TCR sequences turned up only very rarely across donors. Specific HLA alleles were associated with 16,951 TCR beta sequences at a false discovery rate of 0.05 in a later analysis. An association between a missense DCLRE1C variant and V-gene and J-gene trimming of TCR beta chains was found in a later genetic analysis and replicated in an independent cohort. According to the authors, the approach could potentially be generalized to other disease states and immunological phenotypes. In a later analysis, TCR association rates were found to vary across HLA loci, with the most associated TCRs seen for DRB1 alleles and the fewest for HLA-C alleles. A further reported finding was that TCR beta sequences accurately predicted the HLA-A and HLA-B alleles for most subjects in the first cohort. Because counts were too low, roughly 16 rarely observed V segments, including chromosome 9 orphons, were left out of the earlier analysis of about 620 of the donors. Only TCR beta chains were sequenced in this cohort, and the absence of alpha or paired-chain data limited detectable features.

The library was prepared using the immunoSEQ multiplex PCR assay. For the multiplex PCR, a mixture combining 60 forward primers for TCR Vbeta segments and 13 reverse primers for TCR Jbeta segments was used. The CDR3 region of rearranged TCR beta genes was amplified from genomic DNA with a multiplex PCR assay. The Illumina HiSeq System was used to sequence the amplified TCR beta libraries as 87-base-pair reads. Regarding the original processing steps: Across the 700 or so repertoires, a later analysis counted approximately 75 million unique TCR beta chains, roughly 11 million of which were shared by at least two donors. Raw reads were error-corrected and collapsed into unique sequences by a nearest-neighbor algorithm in which closely related sequences were merged to remove PCR and sequencing errors. Alignment of CDR3 sequences to IMGT reference sequences was used to assign V, D and J gene segments. Each retained sequence needed at least a six-nucleotide match to both a V gene segment and a J gene segment. Rearrangements were called productive when the CDR3 lacked stop codons and stayed in frame with V and J; all others were non-productive. Following IMGT convention, CDR3 was defined as the stretch from the second conserved V-encoded cysteine to the conserved J-encoded phenylalanine. The earlier analysis of roughly 590 of the donors excluded sequences that lacked an unambiguous match to a single V gene segment. In an earlier analysis of almost 600 of the donors, a V segment was called functional when productive rearrangements were above 56.7%, and segregating when the standard deviation between donors exceeded 5%. A statistical classification framework was built to diagnose cytomegalovirus status from the catalog of TCR beta chain sequences. In a later analysis, V and J genes were assigned by comparing TCR nucleotide sequences against IMGT/GENE-DB human TR gene sequences. Using the TCRdist pipeline, a later analysis assigned CDR3 sequences along with most-parsimonious VDJ recombination scenarios. In a later analysis, every TCR beta chain was defined by the combination of its CDR3 amino acid sequence and its V-gene family, and reads without a unique V-gene family were dropped. To address suspected cross-contamination and a sequencing artifact, a later analysis removed around 600 highly shared, low-generation-probability nucleotide sequences. In a later analysis, a clonal expansion index for each public chain was calculated from normalized within-repertoire ranks of inferred template counts. A later analysis computed generation probabilities with a VDJ recombination model fitted to out-of-frame rearrangements, and checked the results against IGoR. Hypergeometric tests were used in a later analysis to score TCR-TCR, TCR-HLA and TCR-CMV co-occurrence, with a repertoire-size bias correction applied to the TCR pairs. A later analysis estimated false discovery rates by permuting HLA or CMV assignments 20 times. In a later analysis, co-occurring TCRs were grouped using DBSCAN, with TCRdist sequence similarity added in when clustering inside HLA-allele-positive subsets. Repertoires with fewer than 30,000 or more than 120,000 public chains, plus five repertoires with anomalous nucleotide sharing, were excluded from co-occurrence clustering. Not all clones reach the TCRdb copy of this immuneACCESS table, which keeps in-frame sequences only. Checked studies attribute under half of the gap to unresolved V genes and leave the rest unexplained. V, J and clone size are those of that table, while D and trimming were read from the DNA. Within this sample are roughly 100,000 clones, with around 70% of them counted one time only. The ten largest account for 2.5% to 3.5% of the sample.

The cohort consisted of 600 to 750 healthy bone marrow donors. Cohort members were all nominally healthy when sampled, although unrecorded immune exposures were likely present. The donor tested CMV seronegative and was one of the 352 seronegative cohort members. A peripheral blood sample was provided by each donor, and peripheral blood mononuclear cells were used for TCR beta sequencing. The Qiagen DNeasy Blood Extraction Kit was used to extract genomic DNA from the blood cell samples. A remark on this clone: Its recognized antigen is unknown. Base qualities are not provided; no much larger clone lies one nucleotide away.

The CDR3 goes from the cysteine to the phenylalanine over 13 residues. Only CDR3 DNA remains: 39 bases, in frame from the first base. The germline V gene provides CDR1 MNHNS and CDR2 SASEGT. V is cut back by 6 bases and J by 5 bases, with 3 bases in the junction unmatched. Here the chain combines TRBV6-1 and TRBJ1-2; 10 bases in the junction line up with TRBD1. The sample was PBMCs. The TCR comes from a man between 25 and 39 years old in good health and CMV-seronegative. The DNA reads as follows: TGTGCCAGCAGCCGGGACAGGGGTTATGGCTACACCTTC. Translated, it gives CASSRDRGYGYTF.